Below, 6 T cell receptor beta chains from the same sample are listed, as sequenced in a study of blood T cell repertoires in COVID-19. Libraries were prepared by immunoSEQ multiplex PCR; TCRdb keeps only in-frame clonotypes and omits some of them. The sample lists 290,000 or so clones, 85% to 90% occurring once. The sample consisted of PBMCs or T cells enriched from blood (not recorded which). The receptors shown here come from a woman aged 18-30 years with acute COVID-19.

In DNA form, the CDR3 reads TGTGCCAGCAGCTTCGGAGGTCCCTTCTACGAGCAGTACTTC. The encoded protein is CASSFGGPFYEQYF. The chain is built from TRBV7-9 and TRBJ2-7, with a tentative D call TRBD2 (5 bases). Trimming stripped 3 bases from V and 3 bases from J, with 12 bases between. The CDR3 is made up of 14 amino acids. CDR1 is SEHNR, CDR2 FQNEAQ, per germline (reference sequence).

V is TRBV9 and J is TRBJ2-3, with 7 bases lining up with TRBD2. V shed 0 bases and J 5 bases; nucleotides not matched to a gene: 0. CDR1 SGDLS and CDR2 YYNGEE come from the germline V gene. The CDR3 extends over 13 amino acids. The CDR3 is CASSVGEGDTQYF. CDR3 nucleotide sequence: TGTGCCAGCAGCGTAGGGGAGGGAGATACGCAGTATTTT.

The rearrangement uses TRBV5-1 and TRBJ2-3; D gene unclear. V was shortened by 0 bases and J by 1 base, with 12 bases between the two germline ends. Looked up from germline, CDR1 is SGHRS and CDR2 is YFSETQ. The CDR3 has 16 amino acids. CDR3 region: CASSLGVREGTDTQYF. CDR3 sequence (DNA): TGCGCCAGCAGCTTGGGTGTGAGAGAGGGCACAGATACGCAGTATTTT.

The V and J genes are TRBV28 and TRBJ2-7; tentatively, D is TRBD1 (6 bases). The CDR3 has 14 residues. In germline, CDR1 is MDHEN, CDR2 SYDVKM. The V and J ends lost 4 bases and 9 bases respectively, with 19 bases between them. The CDR3 protein is CASSSSPGTLGQYF. The CDR3 DNA follows: TGTGCCAGCAGTTCAAGTCCCGGGACATTAGGGCAGTACTTC.

V is TRBV19 and J is TRBJ2-1; 8 bases are a match to TRBD1. The germline V gene encodes CDR1 LNHDA and CDR2 SQIVND (reference sequence). CDR3 length: 14 amino acids. Trimming at V came to 3 bases and at J to 10 bases, leaving 8 bases not matched to a gene. The CDR3 spells CASSILGGQAEQFF. The CDR3 DNA follows: TGTGCCAGTAGTATTTTGGGGGGACAGGCCGAGCAGTTCTTC. Full variable domain (outside the CDR3, taken from reference TRBV19 and TRBJ2-1): DGGITQSPKYLFRKEGQNVTLSCEQNLNHDAMYWYRQDPGQGLRLIYYSQIVNDFQKGDIAEGYSVSREKKESFPLTVTSAQKNPTAFYLCASSILGGQAEQFFGPGTRLTVL.

The chain carries TRBV10-3 and TRBJ1-2, with 9 bases matching TRBD1. CDR1 ENHRY and CDR2 SYGVKD come from the germline V gene. This CDR3 is 14 amino acids long. The ends lost 6 bases at V and 5 bases at J; junction bases unmatched: 7. CDR3 protein: CAISEGTGMYGYTF. In DNA, the CDR3 is TGTGCCATCAGCGAAGGGACAGGGATGTATGGCTACACCTTC.